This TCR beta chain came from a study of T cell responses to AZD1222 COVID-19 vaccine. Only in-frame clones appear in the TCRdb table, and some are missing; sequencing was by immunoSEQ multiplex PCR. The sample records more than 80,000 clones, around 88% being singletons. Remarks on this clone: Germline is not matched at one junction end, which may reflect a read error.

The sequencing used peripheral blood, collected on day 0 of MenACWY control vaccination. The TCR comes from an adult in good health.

The CDR3 nucleotides read TGTGCCAGCAGCGAAGACAGGAACTATGGCTACACCTTC. Amino acid sequence: CASSEDRNYGYTF. The chain recombines TRBV2 with TRBJ1-2; a possible D gene is TRBD1 (6 bases). Germline CDR1 is SNHLY and CDR2 is FYNNEI. This CDR3 has 13 amino acids. The whole variable domain, filled in from reference TRBV2 and TRBJ1-2, reads EPEVTQTPSHQVTQMGQEVILRCVPISNHLYFYWYRQILGQKVEFLVSFYNNEISEKSEIFDDQFSVERPDGSNFTLKIRSTKLEDSAMYFCASSEDRNYGYTFGSGTRLTVV.